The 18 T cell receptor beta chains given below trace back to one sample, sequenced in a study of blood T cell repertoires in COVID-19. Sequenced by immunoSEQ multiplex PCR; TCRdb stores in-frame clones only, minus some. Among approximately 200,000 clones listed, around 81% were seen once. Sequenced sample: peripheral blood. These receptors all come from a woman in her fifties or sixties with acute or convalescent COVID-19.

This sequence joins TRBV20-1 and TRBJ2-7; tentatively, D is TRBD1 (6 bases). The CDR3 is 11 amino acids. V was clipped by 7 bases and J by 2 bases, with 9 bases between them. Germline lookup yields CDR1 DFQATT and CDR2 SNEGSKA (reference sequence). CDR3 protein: CSVTGTYEQYF. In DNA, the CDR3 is TGCAGTGTAACAGGGACCTACGAGCAGTACTTC.

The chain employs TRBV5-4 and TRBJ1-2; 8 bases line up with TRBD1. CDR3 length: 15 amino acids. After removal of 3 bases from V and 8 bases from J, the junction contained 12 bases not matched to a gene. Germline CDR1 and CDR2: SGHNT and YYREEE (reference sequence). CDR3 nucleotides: TGTGCCAGCAGCTCCGACAGGGGTTATTTTTTCGGCTACACCTTC. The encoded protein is CASSSDRGYFFGYTF.

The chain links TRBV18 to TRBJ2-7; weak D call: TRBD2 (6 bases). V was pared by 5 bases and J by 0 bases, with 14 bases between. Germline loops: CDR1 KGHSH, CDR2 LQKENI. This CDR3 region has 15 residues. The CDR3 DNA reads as TGTGCCAGCTCATCAGGGACTCTTAGCTCCTACGAGCAGTACTTC. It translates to CASSSGTLSSYEQYF. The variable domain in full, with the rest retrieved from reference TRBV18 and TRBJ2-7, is NAGVMQNPRHLVRRRGQEARLRCSPMKGHSHVYWYRQLPEEGLKFMVYLQKENIIDESGMPKERFSAEFPKEGPSILRIQQVVRGDSAAYFCASSSGTLSSYEQYFGPGTRLTVT.

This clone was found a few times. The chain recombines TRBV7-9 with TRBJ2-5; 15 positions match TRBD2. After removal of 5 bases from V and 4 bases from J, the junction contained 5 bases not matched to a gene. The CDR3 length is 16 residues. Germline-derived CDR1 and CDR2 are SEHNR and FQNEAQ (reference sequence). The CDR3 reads CASSPVGLAGGETQYF. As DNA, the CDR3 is TGTGCCAGCAGCCCAGTGGGACTAGCGGGGGGAGAGACCCAGTACTTC.

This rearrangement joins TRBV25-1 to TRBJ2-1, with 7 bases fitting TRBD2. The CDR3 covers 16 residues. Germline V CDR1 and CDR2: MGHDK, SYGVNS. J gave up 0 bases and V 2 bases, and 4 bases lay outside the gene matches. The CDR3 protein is CASSERAGSSYNEQFF. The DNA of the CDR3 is TGTGCCAGCAGTGAACGAGCGGGGAGCTCCTACAATGAGCAGTTCTTC.

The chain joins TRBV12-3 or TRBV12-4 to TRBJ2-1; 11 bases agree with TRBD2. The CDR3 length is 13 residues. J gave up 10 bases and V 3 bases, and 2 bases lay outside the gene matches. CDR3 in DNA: TGTGCCAGCAGTTTCCTAGCGGGGGGCGAGCAGTTCTTC. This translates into CASSFLAGGEQFF.

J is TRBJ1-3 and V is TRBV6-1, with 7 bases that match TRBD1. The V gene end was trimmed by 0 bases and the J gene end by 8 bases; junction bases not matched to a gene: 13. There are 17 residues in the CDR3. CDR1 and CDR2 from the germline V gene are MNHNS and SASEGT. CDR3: CASSEATGSTYRDTIYF. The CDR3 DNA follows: TGTGCCAGCAGTGAAGCGACAGGGTCAACGTATAGAGACACCATATATTTT.

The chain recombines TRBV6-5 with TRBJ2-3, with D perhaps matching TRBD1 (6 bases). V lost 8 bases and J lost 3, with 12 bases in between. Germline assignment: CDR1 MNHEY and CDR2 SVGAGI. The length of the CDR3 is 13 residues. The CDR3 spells CASCSTGTDTQYF. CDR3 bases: TGTGCCAGCTGTAGTACAGGGACAGATACGCAGTATTTT.

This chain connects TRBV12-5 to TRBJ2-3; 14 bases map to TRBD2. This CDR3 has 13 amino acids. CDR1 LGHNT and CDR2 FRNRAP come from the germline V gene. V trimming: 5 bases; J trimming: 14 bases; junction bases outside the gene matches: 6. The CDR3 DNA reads TGTGCTAGTGGTCCCAGACTAGCGGGGGGGCTGTATTTT. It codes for CASGPRLAGGLYF.

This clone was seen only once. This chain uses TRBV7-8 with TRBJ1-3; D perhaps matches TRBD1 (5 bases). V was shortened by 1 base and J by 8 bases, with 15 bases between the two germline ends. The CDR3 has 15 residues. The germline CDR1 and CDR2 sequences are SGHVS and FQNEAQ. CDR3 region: CASSLGPGGEYTIYF. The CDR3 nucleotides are TGTGCCAGCAGCTTAGGGCCCGGAGGGGAATACACCATATATTTT.

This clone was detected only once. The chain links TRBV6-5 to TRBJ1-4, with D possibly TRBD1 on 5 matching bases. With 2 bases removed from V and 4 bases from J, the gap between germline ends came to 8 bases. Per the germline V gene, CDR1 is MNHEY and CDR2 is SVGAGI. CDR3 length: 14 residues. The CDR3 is CASSYGRVNEKLFF. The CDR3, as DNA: TGTGCCAGCAGTTACGGCAGGGTTAATGAAAAACTGTTTTTT.

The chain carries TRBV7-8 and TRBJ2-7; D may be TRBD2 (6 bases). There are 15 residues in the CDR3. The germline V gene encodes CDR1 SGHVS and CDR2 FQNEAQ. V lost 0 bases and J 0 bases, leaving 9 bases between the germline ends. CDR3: CASSLAGGTSYEQYF. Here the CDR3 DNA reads TGTGCCAGCAGCTTAGCGGGGGGTACCTCCTACGAGCAGTACTTC.

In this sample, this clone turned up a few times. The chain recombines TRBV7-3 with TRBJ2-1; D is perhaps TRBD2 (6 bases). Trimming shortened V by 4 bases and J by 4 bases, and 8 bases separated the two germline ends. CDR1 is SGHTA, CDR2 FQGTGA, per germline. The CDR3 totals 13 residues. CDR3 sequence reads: CASSSGGYNEQFF. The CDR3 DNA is TGTGCCAGCAGCTCCGGGGGATACAATGAGCAGTTCTTC.

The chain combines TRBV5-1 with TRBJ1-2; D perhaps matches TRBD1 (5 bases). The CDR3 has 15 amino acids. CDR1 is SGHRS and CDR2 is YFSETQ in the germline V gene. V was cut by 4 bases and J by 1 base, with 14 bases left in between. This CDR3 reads CASSGSRGGNYGYTF. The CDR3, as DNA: TGCGCCAGCAGCGGATCACGCGGGGGTAACTATGGCTACACCTTC.

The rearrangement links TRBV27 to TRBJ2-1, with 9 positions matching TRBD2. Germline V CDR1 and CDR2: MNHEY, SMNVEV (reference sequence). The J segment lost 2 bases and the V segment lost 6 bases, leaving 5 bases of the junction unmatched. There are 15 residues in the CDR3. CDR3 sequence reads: CASRKAGGTYNEQFF. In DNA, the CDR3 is TGTGCCAGCAGAAAAGCGGGGGGCACCTACAATGAGCAGTTCTTC.

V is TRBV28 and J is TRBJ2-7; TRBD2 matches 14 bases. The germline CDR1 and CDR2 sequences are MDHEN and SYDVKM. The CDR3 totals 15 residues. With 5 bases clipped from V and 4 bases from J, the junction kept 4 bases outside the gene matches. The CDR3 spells CASSQTSGGAYEQYF. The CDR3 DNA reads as TGTGCCAGCAGTCAGACTAGCGGGGGGGCTTACGAGCAGTACTTC.

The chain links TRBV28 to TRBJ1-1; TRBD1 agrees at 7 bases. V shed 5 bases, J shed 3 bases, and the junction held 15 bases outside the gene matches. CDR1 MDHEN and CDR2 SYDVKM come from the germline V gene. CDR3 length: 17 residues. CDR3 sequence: CASSPTRGDSIYTEAFF. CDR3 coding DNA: TGTGCCAGCAGTCCGACCAGGGGGGACAGCATTTACACTGAAGCTTTCTTT.

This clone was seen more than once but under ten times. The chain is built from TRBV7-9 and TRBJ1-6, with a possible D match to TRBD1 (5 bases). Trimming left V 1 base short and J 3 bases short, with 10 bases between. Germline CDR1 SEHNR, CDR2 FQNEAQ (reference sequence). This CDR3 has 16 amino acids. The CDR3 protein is CASSLGRQGYNSPLHF. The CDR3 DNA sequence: TGTGCCAGCAGCTTAGGTAGGCAGGGCTATAATTCACCCCTCCACTTT.